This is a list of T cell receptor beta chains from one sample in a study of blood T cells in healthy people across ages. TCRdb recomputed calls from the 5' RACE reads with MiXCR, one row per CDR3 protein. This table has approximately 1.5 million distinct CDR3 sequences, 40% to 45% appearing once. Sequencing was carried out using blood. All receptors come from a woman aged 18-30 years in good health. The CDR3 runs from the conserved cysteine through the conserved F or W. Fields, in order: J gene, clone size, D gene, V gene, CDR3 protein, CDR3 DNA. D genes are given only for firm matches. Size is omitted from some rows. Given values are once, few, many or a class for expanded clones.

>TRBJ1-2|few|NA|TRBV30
CAWLPGPRKGYTF
TGTGCCTGGTTACCGGGACCGCGAAAGGGCTACACCTTC
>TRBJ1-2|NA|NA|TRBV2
CASRDRINYGYTF
TGTGCCAGCAGGGACAGAATTAACTATGGCTACACCTTC
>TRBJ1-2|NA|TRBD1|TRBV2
CARIGTVAALEGGYTF
TGTGCCAGAATCGGGACAGTTGCGGCCTTAGAGGGTGGCTACACCTTC
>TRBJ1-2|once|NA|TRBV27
CASSPTQQFNYGYTF
TGTGCCAGCAGTCCGACCCAACAATTTAACTATGGCTACACCTTC
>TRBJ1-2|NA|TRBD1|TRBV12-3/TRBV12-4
CASSFQGAIGYTF
TGTGCCAGCAGTTTCCAGGGGGCGATTGGCTACACCTTC
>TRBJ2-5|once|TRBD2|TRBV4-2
CASSQDPTSGRSETQYF
TGTGCCAGCAGCCAAGATCCCACTAGCGGGAGATCGGAGACCCAGTACTTC
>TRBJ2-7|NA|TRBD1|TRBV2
CASSTGQGVIYEQYF
TGTGCCAGCAGCACAGGACAGGGGGTGATCTACGAGCAGTACTTC
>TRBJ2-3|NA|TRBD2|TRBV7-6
CASSLIAAGGTDTQYF
TGTGCCAGCAGCTTAATCGCAGCGGGGGGCACAGATACGCAGTATTTT
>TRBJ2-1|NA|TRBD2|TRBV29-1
CSVVTSGRPYNEQFF
TGCAGCGTCGTTACTAGCGGGAGGCCTTACAATGAGCAGTTCTTC
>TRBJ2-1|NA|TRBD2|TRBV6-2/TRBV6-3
CASSFRTSGRARNEQFF
TGTGCCAGCAGTTTCCGGACTAGCGGGAGGGCTCGGAATGAGCAGTTCTTC
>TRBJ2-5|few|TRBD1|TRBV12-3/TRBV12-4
CASSSLRDRQETQYF
TGTGCCAGCAGTTCTCTCCGGGACAGACAAGAGACCCAGTACTTC
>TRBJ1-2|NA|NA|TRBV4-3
CASSQGMSGYTF
TGCGCCAGCAGCCAAGGGATGTCTGGCTACACCTTC
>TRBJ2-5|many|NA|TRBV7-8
CASSFGFETQYF
TGTGCCAGCAGCTTCGGGTTTGAGACCCAGTACTTC
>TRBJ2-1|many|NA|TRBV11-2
CASRGGGLYEQFF
TGTGCCAGCAGGGGGGGGGGCCTATATGAGCAGTTCTTC
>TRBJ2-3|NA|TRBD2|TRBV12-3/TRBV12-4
CASSGIAGGTDTQYF
TGTGCCAGCAGTGGGATAGCGGGAGGCACAGATACGCAGTATTTT
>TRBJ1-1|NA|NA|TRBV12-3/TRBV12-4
CASSLDPPGTEAFF
TGTGCCAGCAGTCTAGATCCACCGGGCACTGAAGCTTTCTTT
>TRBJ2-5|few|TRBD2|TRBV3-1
CASSTSGGIGAHEQYF
TGTGCCAGCAGCACTAGCGGGGGGATCGGGGCACATGAGCAGTACTTC
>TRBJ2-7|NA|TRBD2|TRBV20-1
CSARAPSGDYNEQYF
TGCAGTGCTAGAGCCCCTAGCGGAGACTACAATGAGCAGTACTTC